The subject of this entry is one T cell receptor beta chain. Its antigen is still unknown. The input lacks base qualities; no much larger clone sits a single base away. In Seattle, one collaborating source enrolled patients while the infection was active and tracked those patients longitudinally over the course of disease. Whole blood was collected in K2EDTA tubes by collaborating institutions according to the institutions' own protocols. Collaborator samples were shipped for TCRbeta analysis as frozen whole blood, isolated PBMCs, or DNA extracted from either sample type. This record comes from a study of blood T cell repertoires in COVID-19 (TCRdb year 2020). Background on the whole study: Collaborator samples came from the United States, Italy and Spain and covered acute and convalescent phases of COVID-19. The material from the prospective study consisted of cDNA or gDNA derived from T cells, B-cell-depleted T cells, or PBMCs. Deeply sampled blood TCRbeta repertoires from subjects exposed to, actively infected with, or recovered from COVID-19 were included in the dataset. A freely available public database, intended as a resource for researchers studying the immune response to SARS-CoV-2, is where the repertoires were released. The samples were drawn from the first 160 participants of the ongoing ImmuneRACE study and from some 1,300 subjects provided by 6 global collaborators. The sample metadata nearly always contained a de-identified subject ID, COVID-19 status, age in years and sex. Where available, HLA class I and class II types were taken from metadata supplied by the sample provider and were not determined by assay-based typing.

Summary of the overall study and its limitations: The quantity of clinical and demographic metadata differed by source and by participant and was supplied without curation.

The CDR3 covers 14 residues, taking in both the cysteine and the phenylalanine. The DNA shown is the 42-base CDR3, in frame from base 1. For CDR1 and CDR2, the germline V gene lists MDHEN and SYDVKM. The junction shows trimming of 3 bases on V and 4 bases on J, plus 10 bases between the germline ends. TCRbeta CDR3 regions were amplified from genomic DNA by means of the immunoSEQ Assay, a bias-controlled multiplex PCR. The original methods were these. Within the assay, amplification of reference gene primers was used to estimate how many nucleated cells each sample contained. To quantify the absolute abundance of each unique TCRbeta CDR3 rearrangement, sequence reads were collapsed and filtered. For each sample, productive Simpson clonality was calculated as the square root of Simpson's diversity index across productive rearrangements. TCRdb provides this immuneACCESS table in a form limited to in-frame rearrangements. Some clones are lacking; in checked studies, under half of them reflect an unresolved V gene, and why the rest are absent is not known. The V and J calls and the clone size are those of that table, but D and trimming were determined from the DNA. Within this sample are around 200,000 clones, with approximately 88% of them counted one time only. The ten biggest clones cover 6% to 7% of the sample.

The specimen sequenced was peripheral blood. The source is a woman in her thirties or forties with COVID-19, enrolled during active disease. Recombination linked TRBV28 to TRBJ1-5; the D gene assignment is ambiguous. The base sequence is TGTGCCAGCAGTTTTGGTACAGTTAATCAGCCCCAGCATTTT. Protein translation: CASSFGTVNQPQHF.